One and the same sample provided the 20 T cell receptor beta chains below, sequenced in a study of T cells in narcolepsy (dated by TCRdb to the late 2010s). The library was obtained by the immunoSEQ multiplex PCR assay. This immuneACCESS table, as held by TCRdb, lists in-frame sequences with V and J called but not all clones. Of the missing ones, under half trace to an unresolved V gene in checked studies; the others have no known cause. This sample is represented by 25,000 to 35,000 clones; around nine tenths of them were singletons. The ten biggest clones cover 1% to 1.3% of the sample. Material for sequencing was CD45RA- memory CD4+ T cells from PBMCs. In the paper's terms, the cell subset or site label means: memory T cells sorted ex vivo from peripheral blood. These receptors all come from a human donor with narcolepsy.

This chain joins TRBV6-1 and TRBJ1-4; no firm D call. The CDR3 has 15 residues. V was cut by 7 bases and J by 0 bases, with 12 bases left in between. The V gene's germline CDR1 is MNHNS and CDR2 SASEGT. The chain's CDR3 is CASKGEATTNEKLFF. DNA of the CDR3: TGTGCCAGCAAAGGAGAGGCCACAACTAATGAAAAACTGTTTTTT.

V usage is TRBV28 and J usage is TRBJ1-2; the match to TRBD1 covers 7 bases. Germline loops: CDR1 MDHEN, CDR2 SYDVKM. The CDR3 covers 14 residues. V lost 1 base to trimming and J lost 7 bases; unmatched junction nucleotides: 6. CDR3 region: CASSLSTTGSGYTF. The CDR3 DNA follows: TGTGCCAGCAGTTTATCCACGACAGGGAGTGGCTACACCTTC.

The chain uses TRBV2 and TRBJ2-7; TRBD1 matches 11 bases. The germline V gene has CDR1 SNHLY and CDR2 FYNNEI. V shed 6 bases and J 4 bases; nucleotides not matched to a gene: 5. CDR3 size: 14 residues. CDR3 region: CASRRTGGGYEQYF. CDR3 coding DNA: TGTGCCAGCAGACGGACAGGGGGCGGTTACGAGCAGTACTTC.

In its sample, this clone was seen a few times. V usage is TRBV4-1 and J usage is TRBJ1-5; D is uncertain. CDR1 and CDR2 (germline): MGHRA, YSYEKL. CDR3 length: 16 amino acids. Trimming removed 0 bases at V and 5 bases at J, with 14 bases between. The CDR3 nucleotides are TGCGCCAGCAGCCAAGACCCCCCGGGCCTCTATCAGCCCCAGCATTTT. Translated, it gives CASSQDPPGLYQPQHF.

The V gene is TRBV25-1, the J gene TRBJ1-4, with D uncertain. The CDR3 is made up of 13 amino acids. The V end was cut by 10 bases, the J end by 3 bases, with 12 bases between. Germline V gene lookup returns CDR1 MGHDK and CDR2 SYGVNS. DNA for the CDR3: TGTGCCACCAGGTTTGGGGCTAATGAAAAACTGTTTTTT. Its protein product is CATRFGANEKLFF. Looking up the rest from reference TRBV25-1 and TRBJ1-4 gives the full variable domain: EADIYQTPRYLVIGTGKKITLECSQTMGHDKMYWYQQDPGMELHLIHYSYGVNSTEKGDLSSESTVSRIRTEHFPLTLESARPSHTSQYLCATRFGANEKLFFGSGTQLSVL.

This clone was seen a single time. CDR3 residues: CASSSKGHQNTEAFF. For the CDR3, the DNA is TGCGCCAGCAGCTCCAAAGGACACCAGAACACTGAAGCTTTCTTT. The chain is built from TRBV5-1 and TRBJ1-1; D is perhaps TRBD1 (5 bases). The germline V and J ends were trimmed by 3 bases and 1 base, with 13 bases remaining between them. Per germline, CDR1 SGHRS and CDR2 YFSETQ. This CDR3 has 15 amino acids.

The chain has TRBV27 and TRBJ2-1; the D call may be TRBD1 or TRBD2 (5 bases each). This CDR3 contains 15 residues. The V end lost 7 bases, the J end lost 6 bases, and 19 bases lay between the germline ends. The germline V gene encodes CDR1 MNHEY and CDR2 SMNVEV (reference sequence). CDR3 protein: CASTHRGVGVNEQFF. Written as DNA, the CDR3 is TGTGCCAGCACGCACCGTGGGGTGGGGGTCAATGAGCAGTTCTTC.

As DNA, the CDR3 is TGTGCCAGCAGCCTTGAAGGAGGATACGGAAACACCATATATTTT. Translating gives CASSLEGGYGNTIYF. The rearrangement uses TRBV7-2 and TRBJ1-3; D unclear. V was pared by 5 bases and J by 4 bases, with 15 bases between. This CDR3 is built from 15 residues. Germline V lookup: CDR1 SGHTA, CDR2 FQGNSA. The variable domain in full, completed from reference TRBV7-2 and TRBJ1-3, reads GAGVSQSPSNKVTEKGKDVELRCDPISGHTALYWYRQSLGQGLEFLIYFQGNSAPDKSGLPSDRFSAERTGGSVSTLTIQRTQQEDSAVYLCASSLEGGYGNTIYFGEGSWLTVV.

The chain combines TRBV6-1 with TRBJ2-5, with D possibly matching TRBD1 (6 bases). The germline gives CDR1 MNHNS, CDR2 SASEGT. CDR3 length equals 13 residues. V lost 4 bases and J lost 1, with 7 bases in between. CDR3 nucleotide sequence: TGTGCCAGCAGTGGACAGGCCCAAGAGACCCAGTACTTC. Translating it yields CASSGQAQETQYF.

This clone has only a few counts. The chain combines TRBV19 with TRBJ1-2, with 7 positions matching TRBD1. The CDR3 loop spans 13 amino acids. The J segment lost 12 bases and the V segment lost 3 bases, leaving 10 bases of the junction unmatched. The germline CDR1 and CDR2 sequences are LNHDA and SQIVND (reference sequence). The CDR3 reads CASSIPGTALHTF. The CDR3 DNA reads TGTGCCAGTAGTATCCCCGGGACAGCTCTCCACACCTTC. The full variable domain, completed using reference TRBV19 and TRBJ1-2, is DGGITQSPKYLFRKEGQNVTLSCEQNLNHDAMYWYRQDPGQGLRLIYYSQIVNDFQKGDIAEGYSVSREKKESFPLTVTSAQKNPTAFYLCASSIPGTALHTFGSGTRLTVV.

This clone was seen a few times. This sequence joins TRBV10-3 and TRBJ2-1; D remains unclear. V was clipped by 0 bases and J by 3 bases, with 3 bases between them. This CDR3 has 13 amino acids. Germline CDR1 is ENHRY and CDR2 is SYGVKD. The CDR3: CAISESSYNEQFF. The CDR3 coding sequence is TGTGCCATCAGTGAGTCGAGCTACAATGAGCAGTTCTTC.

The chain employs TRBV14 and TRBJ2-7, with 12 nucleotides matching TRBD1. V dropped 0 bases and J dropped 5; count of bases not matched to a gene: 8. Germline-derived CDR1 and CDR2 are SGHDN and FVKESK. This CDR3 has 17 residues. In DNA form, the CDR3 reads TGTGCCAGCAGCCAAGAGAAAGGGACAGGGGGCCGGAACGAGCAGTACTTC. Its protein is CASSQEKGTGGRNEQYF.

The V and J genes are TRBV19 and TRBJ2-7; TRBD1 aligns across 8 bases. The CDR3 is 12 residues long. The junction had 0 bases not matched to a gene; V was cut back by 5 bases and J by 3 bases. Looked up from germline, CDR1 is LNHDA and CDR2 is SQIVND (reference sequence). The CDR3 reads CASSDRGYEQYF. The CDR3 DNA follows: TGTGCCAGTAGTGACAGGGGCTACGAGCAGTACTTC.

This chain connects TRBV25-1 to TRBJ1-2; a weak D match, TRBD1 (5 bases). V gave up 6 bases and J gave up 7 bases, with 15 bases separating them. CDR3 length: 13 residues. Germline V gene sequence: CDR1 MGHDK, CDR2 SYGVNS. CDR3 coding DNA: TGTGCCAGCAGGTCAGGGTCTCTCGGTGGCTACACCTTC. Translation: CASRSGSLGGYTF.

This clone came up once. The chain employs TRBV18 and TRBJ2-5; D remains unclear. Germline V lookup: CDR1 KGHSH, CDR2 LQKENI. The CDR3 is 12 residues long. V was cut by 6 bases and J by 5 bases, with 10 bases left in between. The CDR3 reads CASSQQRETQYF. As DNA, the CDR3 is TGTGCCAGCTCGCAACAGCGCGAGACCCAGTACTTC.

The V call is TRBV6-5, the J call TRBJ1-2, with D unresolved. Germline CDR1 MNHEY, CDR2 SVGAGI. The V end lost 7 bases, the J end lost 5 bases, and 11 bases lay between the germline ends. This CDR3 has 12 residues. CDR3 nucleotides: TGTGCCAGCACCGACGGCAAGTATGGCTACACCTTC. It specifies CASTDGKYGYTF.

This sequence joins TRBV5-1 and TRBJ2-2; 7 bases are a match to TRBD1. V lost 2 bases, J lost 1 base, and 5 bases stayed unmatched. The CDR3 length is 16 residues. Germline lookup yields CDR1 SGHRS and CDR2 YFSETQ. The CDR3 nucleotides read TGCGCCAGCAGCTTTCGACAGGGACGGAACACCGGGGAGCTGTTTTTT. Its protein product is CASSFRQGRNTGELFF.

V is TRBV5-4 and J is TRBJ2-1, with 8 bases identical to TRBD2. This CDR3 region has 14 residues. With 4 bases clipped from V and 6 bases from J, the junction kept 6 bases outside the gene matches. The germline V gene encodes CDR1 SGHNT and CDR2 YYREEE (reference sequence). DNA of the CDR3: TGTGCCAGCAGCCTCGGGGGGGCTAGCAATGAGCAGTTCTTC. Translating gives CASSLGGASNEQFF.

The chain links TRBV7-2 to TRBJ2-3, with TRBD1 matching 9 bases. This CDR3 is built from 16 residues. V gave up 2 bases and J gave up 3 bases; unmatched junction bases: 6. Germline V gives CDR1 SGHTA, CDR2 FQGNSA. The CDR3 here is CASSLYRGLRTDTQYF. As DNA, the CDR3 is TGTGCCAGCAGCTTATACAGGGGGCTTCGTACAGATACGCAGTATTTT.

The V and J genes are TRBV5-6 and TRBJ2-7; D is perhaps TRBD1 (6 bases). V gave up 4 bases and J gave up 12 bases, with 20 bases separating them. The CDR3 consists of 13 residues. CDR1 SGHDT and CDR2 YYEEEE come from the germline V gene. CDR3 nucleotide sequence: TGTGCCAGCAGCCTTATCCAGGACAGATTGCTGTACGTC. Protein product: CASSLIQDRLLYV.